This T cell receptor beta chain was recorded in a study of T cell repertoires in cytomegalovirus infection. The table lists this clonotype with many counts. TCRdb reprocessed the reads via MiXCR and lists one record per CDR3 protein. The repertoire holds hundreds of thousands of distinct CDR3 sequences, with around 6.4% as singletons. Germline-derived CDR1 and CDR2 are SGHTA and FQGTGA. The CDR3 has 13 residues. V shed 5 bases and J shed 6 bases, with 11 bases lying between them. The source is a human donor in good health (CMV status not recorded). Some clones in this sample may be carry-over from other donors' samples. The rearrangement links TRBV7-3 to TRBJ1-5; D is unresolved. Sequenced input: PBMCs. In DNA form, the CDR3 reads TGTGCCAGCAGCCCCGAGATCGGTCAGCCCCAGCATTTT. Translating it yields CASSPEIGQPQHF.